The 5 T cell receptor beta chains given below trace back to one sample, sequenced in a study of shared clonotypes between healthy human individuals. Produced via immunoSEQ multiplex PCR; TCRdb's table is partial and in-frame only. The profile covers approximately 1,500,000 clones, with under 99% appearing a single time and 0.45% taken by the ten largest. The material sequenced was naive CD4+ T cells sorted from blood. Regarding subset: CD45RA+ positively selected. These receptors were collected from a man younger than 40 in good health.

The chain couples TRBV4-1 to TRBJ2-7; 13 bases line up with TRBD2. Per germline, CDR1 MGHRA and CDR2 YSYEKL. V lost 6 bases and J lost 2; bases outside the gene matches: 1. The CDR3 loop spans 14 amino acids. The CDR3 DNA follows: TGCGCCAGCAGGGGACTAGCGGGACCCTACGAGCAGTACTTC. It translates to CASRGLAGPYEQYF.

The V call is TRBV7-2, the J call TRBJ2-7; D is uncertain. Germline-derived CDR1 and CDR2 are SGHTA and FQGNSA. The V and J ends lost 3 bases and 0 bases respectively, with 9 bases between them. This CDR3 comprises 14 residues. The CDR3 spells CASSLASRSYEQYF. DNA for the CDR3: TGTGCCAGCAGCTTGGCCTCGCGCTCCTACGAGCAGTACTTC.

The chain uses TRBV19 and TRBJ2-4; 7 nucleotides align to TRBD1. Germline-derived CDR1 and CDR2 are LNHDA and SQIVND (reference sequence). This CDR3 has 17 residues. Trimming removed 3 bases from V and 0 bases from J; junction bases left unmatched: 8. CDR3 amino acids: CASSIRGTALAKNIQYF. CDR3 sequence (DNA): TGTGCCAGTAGTATTCGAGGGACAGCTCTAGCCAAAAACATTCAGTACTTC.

The chain combines TRBV4-1 with TRBJ2-7, with 10 bases that match TRBD2. The CDR3 runs 17 residues. The germline CDR1 and CDR2 sequences are MGHRA and YSYEKL. After removal of 1 base from V and 4 bases from J, the junction contained 10 bases not matched to a gene. The CDR3 coding sequence is TGCGCCAGCAGCCAAGTGGCTTCTAGCGGGAGTCGGTACGAGCAGTACTTC. Protein product: CASSQVASSGSRYEQYF.

The table lists this clone with a count of one. The rearrangement uses TRBV18 and TRBJ2-1; D is possibly TRBD1 or TRBD2 (6 bases each). The CDR3 extends over 15 amino acids. V lost 4 bases and J lost 5, with 15 bases in between. CDR1 and CDR2 (germline): KGHSH, LQKENI. The CDR3 coding sequence is TGTGCCAGCTCACTCCTTTGGGGGGCCGACAATGAGCAGTTCTTC. Translated: CASSLLWGADNEQFF.